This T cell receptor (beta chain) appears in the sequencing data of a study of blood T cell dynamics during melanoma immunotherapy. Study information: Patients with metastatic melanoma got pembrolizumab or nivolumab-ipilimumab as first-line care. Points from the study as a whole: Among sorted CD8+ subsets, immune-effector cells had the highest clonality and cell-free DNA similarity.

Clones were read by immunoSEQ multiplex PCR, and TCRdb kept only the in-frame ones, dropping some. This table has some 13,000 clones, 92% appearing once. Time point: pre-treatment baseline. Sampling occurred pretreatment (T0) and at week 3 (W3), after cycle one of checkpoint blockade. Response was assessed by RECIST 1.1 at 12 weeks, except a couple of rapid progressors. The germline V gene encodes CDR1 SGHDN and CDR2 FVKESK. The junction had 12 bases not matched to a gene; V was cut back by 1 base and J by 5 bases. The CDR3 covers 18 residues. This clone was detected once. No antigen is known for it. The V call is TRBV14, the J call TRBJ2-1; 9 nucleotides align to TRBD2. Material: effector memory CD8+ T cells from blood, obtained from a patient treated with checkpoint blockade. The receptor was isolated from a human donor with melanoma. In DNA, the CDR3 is TGTGCCAGCAGCCAAGCGTTGTCTGGACTAGCGAGCGACAATGAGCAGTTCTTC. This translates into CASSQALSGLASDNEQFF.